This TCR beta chain came from a study of T cell changes during pregnancy in multiple sclerosis. Libraries were prepared by immunoSEQ multiplex PCR; TCRdb keeps only in-frame clonotypes and omits some of them. The sample consists of some 130,000 clones, approximately 96% of them appearing once. Germline CDR1 reads GTSNPN; CDR2 reads SVGIG (reference sequence). Trimming pared 7 bases from V and 5 bases from J, leaving 13 bases between. CDR3 length: 12 amino acids. The TCR comes from a female donor with multiple sclerosis, enrolled in a pregnancy study. The source material was peripheral blood, sampled after pregnancy. The gene calls are TRBV30 and TRBJ2-3; TRBD2 is a possible D gene (5 bases). Here the CDR3 reads CAYSESRDTQYF. The CDR3 DNA follows: TGTGCCTATAGCGAATCCAGAGATACGCAGTATTTT.